Shown below are 14 T cell receptor beta chains from a single sample sequenced in a study of preoperative IRX-2 immunotherapy in early breast cancer. Libraries were prepared by immunoSEQ multiplex PCR; TCRdb keeps only in-frame clonotypes and omits some of them. The sample includes around 57,000 clones, roughly 95% seen only once; the top ten take under 2%. Treatment specified: preoperative locoregional IRX-2 cytokine immunotherapy. The specimen was collected from a patient treated with IRX-2 immunotherapy. Receptor source: a human donor with breast cancer.

In DNA form, the CDR3 reads TGTGCCAGCAGAAACCCCAGGACAGGGGGGGCCTATGGCTACACCTTC. It is translated as CASRNPRTGGAYGYTF. The chain employs TRBV9 and TRBJ1-2; 10 bases are shared with TRBD1. Germline V CDR1 and CDR2: SGDLS, YYNGEE. The trim removed 5 bases at V and 4 bases at J, leaving 11 bases unmatched. The CDR3 consists of 16 residues. Looking up the rest from reference TRBV9 and TRBJ1-2 gives the full variable domain: DSGVTQTPKHLITATGQRVTLRCSPRSGDLSVYWYQQSLDQGLQFLIQYYNGEERAKGNILERFSAQQFPDLHSELNLSSLELGDSALYFCASRNPRTGGAYGYTFGSGTRLTVV.

The chain carries TRBV5-6 and TRBJ1-1; a weak D match, TRBD1 (5 bases). The CDR3 runs 14 residues. Germline assignment: CDR1 SGHDT and CDR2 YYEEEE. The germline V and J ends were trimmed by 4 bases and 1 base, with 11 bases remaining between them. The CDR3 here is CASSRGLQNTEAFF. DNA of the CDR3: TGTGCCAGCAGCCGGGGACTTCAGAACACTGAAGCTTTCTTT.

This chain uses TRBV5-1 with TRBJ2-2, with D possibly being TRBD2 (6 bases). CDR3 size: 16 residues. CDR1 is SGHRS and CDR2 is YFSETQ in the germline V gene. Deletions cut 0 bases from V and 2 bases from J, with 11 bases between. The CDR3 DNA follows: TGCGCCAGCAGCTTGGCCTCGCGGGGAAACACCGGGGAGCTGTTTTTT. It translates to CASSLASRGNTGELFF.

The V call is TRBV9, the J call TRBJ1-3; D is undetermined. The CDR3 has 15 amino acids. V lost 0 bases, J lost 1 base, and 8 bases lay in between. Germline loops: CDR1 SGDLS, CDR2 YYNGEE. The CDR3 nucleotides read TGTGCCAGCAGCGTAGCTTGGGGATCTGGAAACACCATATATTTT. Its translation: CASSVAWGSGNTIYF.

J is TRBJ2-4 and V is TRBV10-2, with D possibly matching TRBD2 (5 bases). Germline values: CDR1 WSHSY, CDR2 SAAADI. This CDR3 has 16 amino acids. The ends were cut back, 4 bases at V and 1 base at J, with 14 bases in the middle. For the CDR3, the DNA is TGCGCCAGCAGTGGGCCGGGATCGAGGGCCAAAAACATTCAGTACTTC. Translation gives CASSGPGSRAKNIQYF.

V usage is TRBV7-9 and J usage is TRBJ2-2; 11 nucleotides align to TRBD2. Germline V lookup: CDR1 SEHNR, CDR2 FQNEAQ (reference sequence). V lost 10 bases to trimming and J lost 3 bases; unmatched junction nucleotides: 10. The CDR3 runs to 16 residues. CDR3 protein: CATSDRLAGYTGELFF. The DNA for the CDR3 is TGTGCCACCTCGGACCGACTAGCGGGGTACACCGGGGAGCTGTTTTTT.

The J gene is TRBJ2-3, the V gene TRBV29-1, with 7 positions matching TRBD1. Germline CDR1 reads SQVTM; CDR2 reads ANQGSEA. CDR3 length equals 14 residues. The junction had 10 bases not matched to a gene; V was cut back by 6 bases and J by 4 bases. DNA for the CDR3: TGCAGCGTCAACAGACAGGGCTACTCAGATACGCAGTATTTT. This translates into CSVNRQGYSDTQYF.

Concerning this clone itself: The junction and the germline gene differ at one end; a read error may be behind it. The V and J genes are TRBV2 and TRBJ2-3; a possible D gene is TRBD1 (6 bases). This CDR3 has 9 amino acids. The germline V gene encodes CDR1 SNHLY and CDR2 FYNNEI. This CDR3 reads CASSDRQAF. CDR3 sequence (DNA): TGTGCCAGCAGTGACAGACAGGCTTTT.

This chain links TRBV4-3 with TRBJ1-1, with no clear D. This CDR3 contains 14 residues. V dropped 4 bases and J dropped 1 base, with 10 bases sitting between them. Germline lookup yields CDR1 LGHNA and CDR2 YSLEER. This CDR3 is CASSLLGGNTEAFF. The DNA for the CDR3 is TGCGCCAGCAGCCTTCTGGGCGGGAACACTGAAGCTTTCTTT.

In this sample, this clone turned up once. The DNA of the CDR3 is TGTGCCAGCAGTGCGGGGGGGGGCGGCTTATACGAGCAGTACTTC. This sequence encodes CASSAGGGGLYEQYF. The chain couples TRBV6-1 to TRBJ2-7; TRBD2 matches 8 bases. The CDR3 contains 15 residues. Germline V gives CDR1 MNHNS, CDR2 SASEGT. With V trimmed by 4 bases and J by 4 bases, 9 bases remained unmatched.

The CDR3: CASSLAGGGRRYNEQFF. The CDR3 DNA sequence: TGTGCCAGCAGCTTAGCTGGGGGCGGGAGAAGATACAATGAGCAGTTCTTC. V and J are TRBV7-2 and TRBJ2-1; D is perhaps TRBD2 (7 bases). Germline V gives CDR1 SGHTA, CDR2 FQGNSA. V lost 0 bases, J lost 4 bases, and 16 bases lay in between. This CDR3 is 17 amino acids long.

The chain has TRBV7-3 and TRBJ2-3; TRBD1 matches at 8 bases. Losses at the gene ends were 2 bases for V and 3 bases for J; bases not matched to a gene: 4. Germline lookup yields CDR1 SGHTA and CDR2 FQGTGA. This CDR3 comprises 15 residues. DNA of the CDR3: TGTGCCAGCAGCTTAGCGGGACAGGCAACAGATACGCAGTATTTT. Protein: CASSLAGQATDTQYF. The variable domain in full, with the rest retrieved from reference TRBV7-3 and TRBJ2-3, is GAGVSQTPSNKVTEKGKYVELRCDPISGHTALYWYRQSLGQGPEFLIYFQGTGAADDSGLPNDRFFAVRPEGSVSTLKIQRTERGDSAVYLCASSLAGQATDTQYFGPGTRLTVL.

The rearrangement uses TRBV29-1 and TRBJ1-1, with 8 nucleotides matching TRBD1. CDR1 is SQVTM, CDR2 ANQGSEA, per germline. CDR3 length equals 16 residues. J gave up 1 base and V 4 bases, and 11 bases lay outside the gene matches. CDR3 nucleotides: TGCAGCGTTGCCGGTAGACAGGGGATTACGAACACTGAAGCTTTCTTT. Translating it yields CSVAGRQGITNTEAFF.

V gene TRBV7-9 combines with J gene TRBJ1-2; D not resolved. Deletions cut 5 bases from V and 7 bases from J, with 14 bases between. The germline gives CDR1 SEHNR, CDR2 FQNEAQ (reference sequence). There are 13 residues in the CDR3. CDR3 protein: CASSLSSALGYTF. The CDR3 DNA sequence: TGTGCCAGCAGCCTATCATCGGCCCTTGGCTACACCTTC.